This passage covers 28 T cell receptor beta chains from one sample sequenced in a study of blood T cell repertoires in COVID-19. Method: immunoSEQ multiplex PCR; TCRdb's copy keeps in-frame clones and lacks some. The sample includes fewer than 200,000 clones, roughly 85% of them seen just once. What was sequenced was peripheral blood. These receptors were obtained from a man over 45 with active or convalescent COVID-19.

This clone is a singleton in its sample. CDR3 protein: CATSRGEETQYF. CDR3 DNA sequence: TGTGCCACCAGCAGAGGAGAAGAGACCCAGTACTTC. The V call is TRBV15, the J call TRBJ2-5, with D uncertain. Germline CDR1 LNHNV, CDR2 YYDKDF (reference sequence). The V and J ends lost 1 base and 3 bases respectively, with 3 bases between them. This CDR3 has 12 residues. The whole variable domain, remainder taken from reference TRBV15 and TRBJ2-5, is DAMVIQNPRYQVTQFGKPVTLSCSQTLNHNVMYWYQQKSSQAPKLLFHYYDKDFNNEADTPDNFQSRRPNTSFCFLDIRSPGLGDTAMYLCATSRGEETQYFGPGTRLLVL.

This rearrangement joins TRBV7-9 to TRBJ1-1; D remains unclear. The CDR3 is 10 amino acids. The V gene lost 5 bases and the J gene lost 8 bases, with 6 bases spanning the gap. CDR1 SEHNR and CDR2 FQNEAQ come from the germline V gene (reference sequence). CDR3 protein: CASSTLEAFF. CDR3 sequence (DNA): TGTGCCAGCAGCACATTAGAAGCTTTCTTT.

V is TRBV2 and J is TRBJ1-1; possibly TRBD1 for D (5 bases). This CDR3 is 15 amino acids long. V was pared by 8 bases and J by 3 bases, with 19 bases between. Germline V CDR1 and CDR2: SNHLY, FYNNEI. CDR3 sequence reads: CASLGLSGADTEAFF. The CDR3 bases are TGTGCCAGCTTGGGTTTGAGTGGGGCGGACACTGAAGCTTTCTTT.

The rearrangement joins TRBV29-1 to TRBJ2-6; no reliable D call. CDR3 size: 13 residues. The V gene lost 4 bases and the J gene lost 1 base, with 5 bases spanning the gap. Germline V lookup: CDR1 SQVTM, CDR2 ANQGSEA. CDR3 coding DNA: TGCAGCGTTGCCCCTTCTGGGGCCAACGTCCTGACTTTC. Its translation is CSVAPSGANVLTF.

The V and J genes are TRBV28 and TRBJ1-1; tentative D call: TRBD1 (5 bases). The CDR3 spans 14 residues. The V and J ends lost 1 base and 5 bases respectively, with 11 bases between them. The germline CDR1 and CDR2 sequences are MDHEN and SYDVKM. The CDR3 is CASSLSGGGTEAFF. The CDR3 nucleotides are TGTGCCAGCAGTTTATCCGGGGGGGGGACTGAAGCTTTCTTT.

The CDR3 reads CASSRPGLLQETQYF. For the CDR3, the DNA is TGTGCCAGCAGCCGGCCTGGACTGTTACAAGAGACCCAGTACTTC. This chain joins TRBV5-6 and TRBJ2-5, with a tentative D call TRBD2 (5 bases). V shed 4 bases and J shed 2 bases, with 15 bases lying between them. CDR3 length: 15 residues. CDR1 is SGHDT and CDR2 is YYEEEE in the germline V gene. The full variable domain, in which reference TRBV5-6 and TRBJ2-5 provide the parts outside the CDR3, is DAGVTQSPTHLIKTRGQQVTLRCSPKSGHDTVSWYQQALGQGPQFIFQYYEEEERQRGNFPDRFSGHQFPNYSSELNVNALLLGDSALYLCASSRPGLLQETQYFGPGTRLLVL.

The rearrangement links TRBV5-5 to TRBJ2-5; the match to TRBD1 covers 9 bases. V lost 6 bases to trimming and J lost 5 bases; unmatched junction nucleotides: 8. Germline V CDR1 and CDR2: SGHKS, YYEKEE (reference sequence). This CDR3 is built from 14 residues. CDR3 residues: CASITGGGLETQYF. The CDR3, as DNA: TGTGCCAGCATCACAGGGGGCGGGCTGGAGACCCAGTACTTC. Full variable domain (outside the CDR3, taken from reference TRBV5-5 and TRBJ2-5): DAGVTQSPTHLIKTRGQQVTLRCSPISGHKSVSWYQQVLGQGPQFIFQYYEKEERGRGNFPDRFSARQFPNYSSELNVNALLLGDSALYLCASITGGGLETQYFGPGTRLLVL.

This clone came up once. The chain carries TRBV12-5 and TRBJ1-2; 7 bases fit TRBD1. There are 18 residues in the CDR3. The V and J ends lost 5 bases and 0 bases, in that order; junction bases with no gene match: 15. CDR1 and CDR2 from the germline V gene are LGHNT and FRNRAP. The CDR3 nucleotides read TGTGCTAGTGGTCGTACGGGACAGAACTTACAAGCTAACTATGGCTACACCTTC. It yields the protein CASGRTGQNLQANYGYTF. The full variable domain, completed using reference TRBV12-5 and TRBJ1-2, is DARVTQTPRHKVTEMGQEVTMRCQPILGHNTVFWYRQTMMQGLELLAYFRNRAPLDDSGMPKDRFSAEMPDATLATLKIQPSEPRDSAVYFCASGRTGQNLQANYGYTFGSGTRLTVV.

The rearrangement uses TRBV10-3 and TRBJ1-2, with 8 bases that match TRBD1. Trimming at V came to 8 bases and at J to 6 bases, leaving 20 bases not matched to a gene. Per germline, CDR1 ENHRY and CDR2 SYGVKD. The CDR3 loop spans 17 amino acids. The CDR3 DNA reads as TGTGCCATCGGAGTTGACGGGACAGGTGATTTCACGGATGGCTACACCTTC. This sequence encodes CAIGVDGTGDFTDGYTF.

The J gene is TRBJ1-2, the V gene TRBV3-1 (or the pseudogene TRBV3-2); 10 bases are a match to TRBD1. The CDR3 loop spans 14 amino acids. Germline trimming cut 4 bases from V and 6 bases from J; bases unmatched to any gene: 5. Germline V gene data show CDR1 as LGHDT and CDR2 as YNNKEL (reference sequence). The CDR3 region has the DNA TGTGCCAGCAGCCCGGCCGGGACAGGGGATGGCTACACCTTC. It translates to CASSPAGTGDGYTF.

J is TRBJ1-2 and V is TRBV7-2, with D hard to call. Per the germline V gene, CDR1 is SGHTA and CDR2 is FQGNSA. There are 13 residues in the CDR3. V shed 2 bases and J shed 3 bases, with 7 bases lying between them. CDR3: CASSLTVDYGYTF. CDR3 bases: TGTGCCAGCAGCTTAACTGTCGACTATGGCTACACCTTC.

This clone was observed once. The rearrangement joins TRBV7-3 to TRBJ2-5; D possibly corresponds to TRBD2 (6 bases). Between the trimmed V and J ends, which lost 4 bases and 5 bases, there was a span of 11 bases. Per the germline V gene, CDR1 is SGHTA and CDR2 is FQGTGA. The CDR3 loop spans 13 amino acids. The CDR3 protein is CASSSSVEETQYF. The CDR3, as DNA: TGTGCCAGCAGCTCTAGCGTTGAGGAGACCCAGTACTTC.

The chain has TRBV19 and TRBJ2-1, with 9 positions matching TRBD1. The ends lost 9 bases at V and 5 bases at J; junction bases unmatched: 8. CDR1 LNHDA and CDR2 SQIVND come from the germline V gene (reference sequence). This CDR3 spans 14 amino acids. The CDR3: CASTVDRGNNEQFF. The CDR3 DNA reads as TGTGCCAGCACTGTGGACAGGGGTAACAATGAGCAGTTCTTC.

The chain links TRBV7-2 to TRBJ2-3; 8 bases match TRBD2. Trimming removed 5 bases from V and 3 bases from J; junction bases left unmatched: 10. The CDR3 runs to 16 residues. Germline values: CDR1 SGHTA, CDR2 FQGNSA. The CDR3 DNA follows: TGTGCCAGCAGCCCCGCGGGAGCGGGAGTGACAGATACGCAGTATTTT. This translates into CASSPAGAGVTDTQYF. The whole variable domain, remainder taken from reference TRBV7-2 and TRBJ2-3, is GAGVSQSPSNKVTEKGKDVELRCDPISGHTALYWYRQSLGQGLEFLIYFQGNSAPDKSGLPSDRFSAERTGGSVSTLTIQRTQQEDSAVYLCASSPAGAGVTDTQYFGPGTRLTVL.

This clone came up once. The chain is built from TRBV19 and TRBJ2-1; D might be TRBD2 (5 bases). Trimming stripped 3 bases from V and 5 bases from J, with 23 bases between. The CDR3 sequence is 18 residues long. Germline V gene data show CDR1 as LNHDA and CDR2 as SQIVND (reference sequence). CDR3 loop: CASSIRRPRSLANNEQFF. DNA of the CDR3: TGTGCCAGTAGTATCCGCCGGCCACGATCCCTAGCTAACAATGAGCAGTTCTTC.

The V and J genes are TRBV3-1 (or the pseudogene TRBV3-2) and TRBJ1-3; TRBD1 aligns across 7 bases. J lost 0 bases, V lost 4 bases, and 3 bases had no gene match. The CDR3 sequence is 15 residues long. Germline lookup yields CDR1 LGHDT and CDR2 YNNKEL (reference sequence). The CDR3 is CASSPGQFSGNTIYF. In nucleotides, the CDR3 is TGTGCCAGCAGCCCGGGACAGTTCTCTGGAAACACCATATATTTT.

This chain joins TRBV7-9 and TRBJ2-5; 9 bases align to TRBD1. V trimming: 4 bases; J trimming: 5 bases; junction bases outside the gene matches: 5. The CDR3 covers 14 residues. Germline CDR1 is SEHNR and CDR2 is FQNEAQ (reference sequence). Here the CDR3 DNA reads TGTGCCAGCAGCTCCCGGACAGGGGAGGAGACCCAGTACTTC. Translation: CASSSRTGEETQYF.

The V call is TRBV2, the J call TRBJ2-3; possible D gene TRBD1, 5 bases. Germline V gives CDR1 SNHLY, CDR2 FYNNEI. This CDR3 has 16 residues. Trimming stripped 4 bases from V and 4 bases from J, with 18 bases between. In nucleotides, the CDR3 is TGTGCCAGCAGTGGGACATCTGAGATCGTAGCAGATACGCAGTATTTT. It specifies CASSGTSEIVADTQYF.

V is TRBV6-5 and J is TRBJ1-2, with TRBD1 identical over 8 bases. The CDR3 consists of 15 residues. J gave up 7 bases and V 6 bases, and 13 bases lay outside the gene matches. The germline gives CDR1 MNHEY, CDR2 SVGAGI. CDR3 loop: CASSPGQGGLFGYTF. The CDR3 coding sequence is TGTGCCAGCAGCCCCGGACAGGGAGGACTCTTTGGCTACACCTTC.

The chain joins TRBV2 to TRBJ2-7; no clear D. The CDR3 sequence is 13 residues long. Germline lookup yields CDR1 SNHLY and CDR2 FYNNEI. Trimming stripped 5 bases from V and 3 bases from J, with 11 bases between. This CDR3 reads CASSPTTLYEQYF. In DNA, the CDR3 is TGTGCCAGCAGTCCTACTACCCTCTACGAGCAGTACTTC.

The chain combines TRBV7-9 with TRBJ2-7; TRBD2 matches 7 bases. Germline CDR1 reads SEHNR; CDR2 reads FQNEAQ (reference sequence). There are 14 residues in the CDR3. V lost 5 bases to trimming and J lost 0 bases; unmatched junction nucleotides: 4. CDR3 nucleotides: TGTGCCAGCAGCATGGGCGGGAGCTCCTACGAGCAGTACTTC. It encodes CASSMGGSSYEQYF.

This chain joins TRBV24-1 and TRBJ1-5, with D possibly TRBD1 on 6 matching bases. V was cut by 6 bases and J by 0 bases, with 14 bases left in between. Germline loops: CDR1 KGHDR, CDR2 SFDVKD. The CDR3 runs 16 residues. This CDR3 is CATSPGAASSNQPQHF. CDR3 coding DNA: TGTGCCACCAGTCCAGGGGCAGCCTCTAGCAATCAGCCCCAGCATTTT.

This clone was seen a handful of times. The chain carries TRBV28 and TRBJ1-1, with D possibly being TRBD1 (6 bases). V lost 3 bases, J lost 6 bases, and 14 bases lay in between. The CDR3 sequence is 14 residues long. Germline V gives CDR1 MDHEN, CDR2 SYDVKM. CDR3 nucleotide sequence: TGTGCCAGCAGTTTTACAGGGAATTCCGCTGAAGCTTTCTTT. It yields the protein CASSFTGNSAEAFF. The full variable domain, with the rest looked up from reference TRBV28 and TRBJ1-1, is DVKVTQSSRYLVKRTGEKVFLECVQDMDHENMFWYRQDPGLGLRLIYFSYDVKMKEKGDIPEGYSVSREKKERFSLILESASTNQTSMYLCASSFTGNSAEAFFGQGTRLTVV.

V is TRBV20-1 and J is TRBJ1-5; D call uncertain. Between the trimmed V and J ends, which lost 3 bases and 4 bases, there was a span of 10 bases. The germline gives CDR1 DFQATT, CDR2 SNEGSKA (reference sequence). The CDR3 extends over 13 amino acids. DNA for the CDR3: TGCAGTGCTAGTAGAGCGGATAATCAGCCCCAGCATTTT. This sequence encodes CSASRADNQPQHF.

This clone was seen a few times. J is TRBJ1-1 and V is TRBV2; TRBD1 agrees at 9 bases. The trim removed 6 bases at V and 5 bases at J, leaving 4 bases unmatched. The germline V gene encodes CDR1 SNHLY and CDR2 FYNNEI. The CDR3 is 13 residues long. CDR3 bases: TGTGCCAGCAGGCGACAGGGGGGAACTGAAGCTTTCTTT. It encodes CASRRQGGTEAFF.

V usage is TRBV18 and J usage is TRBJ1-3, with D possibly TRBD1 on 6 matching bases. Germline CDR1 is KGHSH and CDR2 is LQKENI. The CDR3 runs to 14 residues. Trimming took 3 bases from V and 8 from J, leaving 14 bases between them. CDR3: CASSPRQVLDTIYF. As DNA, the CDR3 is TGTGCCAGCTCACCTCGACAGGTACTTGACACCATATATTTT.

This sequence joins TRBV19 and TRBJ1-2; D remains unclear. The CDR3 is 17 residues long. The V end was cut by 5 bases, the J end by 0 bases, with 19 bases between. Germline values: CDR1 LNHDA, CDR2 SQIVND (reference sequence). This CDR3 reads CASSSREQQTTNYGYTF. CDR3 coding DNA: TGTGCCAGTAGTTCCCGGGAACAACAAACTACTAACTATGGCTACACCTTC.

The rearrangement joins TRBV9 to TRBJ2-3, with 8 bases that match TRBD1. The germline CDR1 and CDR2 sequences are SGDLS and YYNGEE. This CDR3 has 16 residues. The ends lost 4 bases at V and 5 bases at J; junction bases unmatched: 12. CDR3 loop: CASSPRGQGGIDTQYF. The CDR3 nucleotides read TGTGCCAGCAGCCCCCGTGGACAGGGTGGTATAGATACGCAGTATTTT.